This T cell receptor beta chain was found in a study of cytomegalovirus exposure and HLA in healthy donors. This clone was detected only once. The PCR ran on 60 Vbeta and 13 Jbeta primers. Only in-frame clones appear in the TCRdb table, and some are missing; sequencing was by immunoSEQ multiplex PCR. The sample carries about 120,000 clones, about 68% recorded once. Trimming removed 3 bases from V and 5 bases from J; junction bases left unmatched: 6. The germline gives CDR1 SGHRS, CDR2 YFSETQ. The CDR3 sequence is 14 residues long. The clonotype originates from a woman aged 35 to 49 in good health and CMV-seropositive. The chain combines TRBV5-1 with TRBJ2-5, with 8 bases matching TRBD1. Sequencing was done on a sample of PBMCs. CDR3 sequence (DNA): TGCGCCAGCAGCTACCAGGGGGCGGGGGAGACCCAGTACTTC. Amino acids: CASSYQGAGETQYF.